This TCR beta chain was identified in a study of vaccination effects on CD4 cells after COVID-19 (dated by TCRdb to 2022 to 2024). About the investigation overall: In the ViraFEST assay, PBMC were stimulated with viral peptide pools, and antigen-specific CD4+ T cell clonotypes were then identified by expansion using TCR sequencing. Post-vaccine samples across the study were collected a median of 72 days after the second dose, with a range of 14 to 241. Each well held more than 1.5 million PBMC cultured in IMDM containing approximately 5.3% human AB serum, 9 to 10 IU/ml IL-2 and gentamicin, along with about 9.5 ug/ml peptides. In both COVID-19 convalescent patients and infection-naive vaccine recipients, the study compared SARS-CoV-2 spike-specific CD4+ TCR repertoires from before mRNA vaccination with those from after it. Altogether, around 11 COVID-19 convalescent patients and several SARS-CoV-2-naive healthy vaccine recipients made up the full study. In the study, cultures from other donors were sequenced using the Oncomine TCR Beta short-read assay on an Illumina iSeq 100. The research as a whole found: Among healthy vaccine recipients, nearly all vaccine-induced clones were SARS-CoV-2 mono-reactive, and just 1 of 255 was cross-reactive with common cold coronaviruses. Limitations of the study were the small number of convalescent patients and the absence of early post-infection timepoints. At late post-vaccination timepoints, both infection-induced and vaccine-induced clones showed marked clonal contraction, consistent with waning T cell responses.

Preparation of the library involved the immunoSEQ multiplex PCR assay. DNA from the cultured and isolated CD4+ T cells underwent TCR beta CDR3 sequencing. Turning to the authors' computational methods: Non-productive TCR sequences were discarded, and reads were trimmed to the CDR3 region, with only CDR3s of 7 or more amino acids retained. Antigen-specific clonotypes were identified using the MANAFEST web app by comparison of expansion in peptide wells against reference cultures. For clones to be considered positive, expansion at FDR<0.05 versus reference and all other wells, an odds ratio above 5, and a frequency above 0.1% in two replicate wells were required. A clonotype was called cross-reactive if it was significantly expanded both in SARS-CoV-2 spike wells and in at least one common cold coronavirus spike condition. Levenshtein distance calculated with the stringdist R package was used to assess CDR3 similarity, and unrooted trees were constructed with ape in R 3.6.1. TCRdb took over this immuneACCESS table, retaining in-frame rearrangements with V and J assigned. Such tables are incomplete; in checked studies, under half of the missing clones stem from an unresolved V gene, and the remainder is unexplained. V and J calls and clone size come straight from that table; D and trimming were deduced from the DNA. In all, the sample holds under 55,000 clones, and about 70% of those were seen once. 6% to 7% of the sample is in the top ten clones.

After about 9 days of culture, CD4+ T cells were isolated with the EasySep CD4+ T cell isolation kit. Each participant received two doses of an mRNA SARS-CoV-2 vaccine, either BNT162b2 or mRNA-1273. Healthy vaccine recipients had no prior SARS-CoV-2 infection, confirmed by negative nucleocapsid antibodies before and after vaccination. Half of the culture medium was replaced with fresh IL-2-containing medium on days 3 and 7. Each peptide stimulation condition was cultured in triplicate wells unless otherwise noted. PBMC were separated from whole blood using Ficoll-Paque Plus gradient centrifugation and were then either cryopreserved at -140C or used fresh. Genomic DNA was extracted from cultured CD4+ T cells with the QIAamp micro DNA kit. Trimming takes 0 bases from V and 1 base from J, and the germline ends sit 0 bases apart. The CDR3, from cysteine to phenylalanine, totals 12 residues. The CDR3 DNA has 36 bases and is translated from base 1.

Note on this clone: The clone's antigen remains unknown. No base-level quality is on record; no much larger clone is a single base apart.

This clonotype originated in a human donor who received a COVID-19 vaccine. The sequence links TRBV12-3 or TRBV12-4 to TRBJ2-5; the D gene identity is not certain. The material sequenced was CD4+ T cells from PBMCs cultured without peptide, taken after COVID-19 vaccination. The sequenced DNA: TGTGCCAGCAGTTTAGCCCAAGAGACCCAGTACTTC. This encodes CASSLAQETQYF.